This T cell receptor beta chain was profiled in a study of blood T cell repertoires in COVID-19. In the authors' workflow: Nucleated cell number was recorded as an estimate derived from reference gene primer amplification. Measured with immunoSEQ multiplex PCR; TCRdb has only the in-frame clones, and not every one. That table furnishes V, J and clone size, whereas the DNA furnished D and trimming. The sample holds about 200,000 clones, around nine tenths seen once. The CDR3 loop spans 15 amino acids. The germline gives CDR1 MNHEY, CDR2 SVGEGT. Trimming removed 0 bases at V and 2 bases at J, with 8 bases between.

The TCR was taken from a man in his fifties or sixties who had recovered from COVID-19. What was sequenced was peripheral blood. This sequence joins TRBV6-2 or TRBV6-3 and TRBJ1-5; the D gene is possibly TRBD1 (5 bases). The CDR3 DNA follows: TGTGCCAGCAGTTACTCGGGCAGGGGCAATCAGCCCCAGCATTTT. It specifies CASSYSGRGNQPQHF.